This T cell receptor beta chain was observed in a study of cytomegalovirus exposure and HLA in healthy donors. Study-level information: For the roughly 370 genotyped donors, about 79% fell within the Caucasian-associated ancestry cluster. Study-wide findings and caveats: In a later analysis, specific HLA alleles were associated with 15,000 to 20,000 TCR beta sequences at a 0.05 false discovery rate.

It was with 60 Vbeta and 13 Jbeta primers that the PCR ran. TCRdb's table, derived via immunoSEQ multiplex PCR, lists solely in-frame clones and lacks some. The sample consists of roughly 200,000 clones, approximately 86% of them appearing once. The CDR3 covers 16 residues. The V and J ends lost 4 bases and 0 bases, in that order; junction bases with no gene match: 9. CDR1 SGHAT and CDR2 FQNNGV come from the germline V gene. As for this clone: The antigen is undetermined.

The receptor was isolated from a boy aged 2 to 9 in good health and CMV-seronegative. Sequencing was performed on PBMCs. V and J are TRBV11-2 and TRBJ2-7, with 7 bases lining up with TRBD2. DNA of the CDR3: TGTGCCAGCAGCTCGCGGCCGCGGGGGAGCTCCTACGAGCAGTACTTC. Translated: CASSSRPRGSSYEQYF.